The clone carrying this T cell receptor beta chain was counted ten times or more. This record comes from a study of T cells in Graves' hyperthyroidism and ophthalmopathy. Regions amplified from RNA transcripts were the TCR beta CDR3 regions. Carried out on the TCR CDR3, a first-round RT-PCR used the HTBI primer set. MiXCR was run by TCRdb on the multiplex PCR reads, yielding one entry per CDR3 protein. The sample has about 300,000 distinct CDR3 sequences, roughly 15% seen once. This CDR3 contains 16 residues. The V gene lost 1 base and the J gene lost 3 bases, with 14 bases spanning the gap. Germline V CDR1 and CDR2: KGHDR, SFDVKD. It was uncontrolled infection, other autoimmune disease, pregnancy or lactation that excluded patients.

This chain uses TRBV24-1 with TRBJ2-5, with a weak D call TRBD1 (6 bases). The clonotype comes from a man under 40 with Graves' hyperthyroidism. The sequencing input was blood. The CDR3 coding sequence is TGTGCCACCAGTGATTTAGACCGGGACACCAAAGAGACCCAGTACTTC. Translated: CATSDLDRDTKETQYF.